This TCR beta chain is from a study of memory CD4+ T cells and cytomegalovirus serostatus. Per the original data handling: After removing out-of-frame reads, under 2.5 million distinct TCRbeta sequences remained. This table comes from immunoSEQ multiplex PCR, and its TCRdb copy is limited to in-frame clones, with some not included. V, J and clone size reflect that table, while D and trimming were determined from the DNA. Here the sample spans tens of thousands of clones, roughly 76% being singletons. Single viable CD3+CD4+CD8-CD45RO+ cells were sorted as the memory CD4+ T cells. Positive selection with CD4 microbeads enriched total CD4+ T cells. Germline V gene sequence: CDR1 SGHDT, CDR2 YYEEEE. This CDR3 is built from 14 residues. The V and J ends lost 4 bases and 5 bases respectively, with 15 bases between them.

The sequenced sample was memory CD4+ T cells from blood. The V gene is TRBV5-6, the J gene TRBJ2-5; the D gene is possibly TRBD1 (5 bases). The sequence was obtained from an adult in good health and CMV-seropositive. CDR3 amino acids: CASSPRRVGETQYF. The CDR3 region has the DNA TGTGCCAGCAGCCCTCGCAGGGTCGGGGAGACCCAGTACTTC.